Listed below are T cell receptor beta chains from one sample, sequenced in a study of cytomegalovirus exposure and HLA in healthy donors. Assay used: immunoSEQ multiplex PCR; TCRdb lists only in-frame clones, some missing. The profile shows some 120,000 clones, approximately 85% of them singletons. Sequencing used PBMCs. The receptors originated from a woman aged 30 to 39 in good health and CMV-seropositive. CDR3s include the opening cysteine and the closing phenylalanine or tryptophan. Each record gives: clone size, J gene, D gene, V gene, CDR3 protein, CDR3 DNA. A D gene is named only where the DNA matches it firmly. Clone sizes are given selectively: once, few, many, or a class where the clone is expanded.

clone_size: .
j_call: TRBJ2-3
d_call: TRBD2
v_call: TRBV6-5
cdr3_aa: CASSLAGDTQYF
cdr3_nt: TGTGCCAGTTCTCTAGCGGGAGATACGCAGTATTTT

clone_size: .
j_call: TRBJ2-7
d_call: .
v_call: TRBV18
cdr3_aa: CASSPPTTEQYF
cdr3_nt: TGTGCCAGCTCACCACCGACAACCGAGCAGTACTTC

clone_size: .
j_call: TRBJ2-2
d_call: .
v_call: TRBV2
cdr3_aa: CAGQTGATGELFF
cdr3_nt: TGTGCCGGACAGACAGGTGCGACCGGGGAGCTGTTTTTT

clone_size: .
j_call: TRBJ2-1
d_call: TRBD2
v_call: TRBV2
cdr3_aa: CASIKREGLEQFF
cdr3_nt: TGTGCCAGCATAAAACGGGAGGGCCTTGAGCAGTTCTTC

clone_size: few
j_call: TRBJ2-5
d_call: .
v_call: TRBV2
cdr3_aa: CASSPDTIAQYF
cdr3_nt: TGTGCCAGCAGTCCGGACACGATTGCCCAGTACTTC

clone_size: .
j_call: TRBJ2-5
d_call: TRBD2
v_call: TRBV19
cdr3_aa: CASSKGLADLETQYF
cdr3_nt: TGTGCCAGTAGTAAGGGGCTAGCGGACCTGGAGACCCAGTACTTC

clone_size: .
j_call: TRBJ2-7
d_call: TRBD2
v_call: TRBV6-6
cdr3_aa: CASSFPGGAYEQYF
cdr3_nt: TGTGCCAGCAGTTTTCCCGGGGGGGCCTACGAGCAGTACTTC

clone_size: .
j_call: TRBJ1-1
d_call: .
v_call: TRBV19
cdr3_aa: CASSPSLRGDTEAFF
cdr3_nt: TGTGCCAGTAGTCCTTCCCTCAGGGGTGACACTGAAGCTTTCTTT

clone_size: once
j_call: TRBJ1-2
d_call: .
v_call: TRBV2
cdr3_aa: CATQGRGNGYTF
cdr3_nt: TGTGCCACGCAGGGGAGGGGGAATGGCTACACCTTC

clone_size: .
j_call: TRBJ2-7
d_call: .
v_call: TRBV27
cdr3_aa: CASSHSTARTPGGRDLTYEQYF
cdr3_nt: TGTGCCAGCAGCCACTCAACCGCAAGGACCCCGGGGGGCCGCGATTTGACCTACGAGCAGTACTTC

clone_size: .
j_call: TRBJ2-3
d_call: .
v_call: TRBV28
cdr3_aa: CASSPPGASTQYF
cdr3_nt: TGTGCCAGCAGTCCCCCTGGGGCTAGTACGCAGTATTTT

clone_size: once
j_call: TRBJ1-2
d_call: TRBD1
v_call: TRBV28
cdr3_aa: CASHPSGTGGNYGYTF
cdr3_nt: TGTGCCAGCCACCCCTCCGGGACAGGGGGCAACTATGGCTACACCTTC

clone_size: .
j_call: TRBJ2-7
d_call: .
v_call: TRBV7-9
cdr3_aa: CASSPQTVEYEQYF
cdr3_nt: TGTGCCAGCAGCCCCCAGACAGTTGAGTACGAGCAGTACTTC

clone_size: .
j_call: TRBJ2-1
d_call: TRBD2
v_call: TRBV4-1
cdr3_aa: CASSQDQSGIYNEQLF
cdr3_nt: TGCGCCAGCAGCCAAGATCAAAGCGGGATCTACAATGAGCAGCTCTTC

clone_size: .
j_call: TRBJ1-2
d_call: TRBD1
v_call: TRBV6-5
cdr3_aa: CASSRTGVGYGYTF
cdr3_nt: TGTGCCAGCAGCCGGACAGGGGTGGGCTATGGCTACACCTTC

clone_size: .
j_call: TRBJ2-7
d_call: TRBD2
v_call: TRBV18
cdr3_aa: CASSPGLAEAYEQYF
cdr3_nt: TGTGCCAGCTCACCAGGACTAGCAGAAGCCTACGAGCAGTACTTC

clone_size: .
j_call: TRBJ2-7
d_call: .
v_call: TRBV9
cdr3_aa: CASSRQASSYEQYF
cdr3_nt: TGTGCCAGCAGCCGACAGGCCAGCTCCTACGAGCAGTACTTC

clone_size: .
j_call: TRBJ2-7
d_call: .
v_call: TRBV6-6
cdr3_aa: CASSWQGLGEQYF
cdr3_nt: TGTGCCAGCAGTTGGCAGGGATTGGGCGAGCAGTACTTC

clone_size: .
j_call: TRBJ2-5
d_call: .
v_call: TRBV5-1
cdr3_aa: CASRSGLLQYF
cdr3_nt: TGCGCCAGCAGATCTGGGCTTCTACAGTACTTC

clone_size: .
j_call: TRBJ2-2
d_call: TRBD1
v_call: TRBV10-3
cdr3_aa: CAIHPGTGANTGELFF
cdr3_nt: TGTGCCATCCATCCTGGAACAGGGGCGAACACCGGGGAGCTGTTTTTT

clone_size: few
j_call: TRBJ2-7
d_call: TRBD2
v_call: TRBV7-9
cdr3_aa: CASSPGTSGGLRYF
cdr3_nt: TGTGCCAGCAGCCCCGGGACTAGCGGGGGGTTGCGGTACTTC

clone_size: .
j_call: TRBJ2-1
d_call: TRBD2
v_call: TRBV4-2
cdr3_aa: CASSPLAAYNEQFF
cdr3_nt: TGTGCCAGCAGCCCCCTAGCGGCCTACAATGAGCAGTTCTTC

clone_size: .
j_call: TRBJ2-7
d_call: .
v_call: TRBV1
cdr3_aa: CTSSLRPAGRRGPLSSYEQYF
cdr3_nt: TGCACCAGCAGCCTCCGCCCTGCGGGCCGTCGAGGGCCCTTGAGCTCCTACGAGCAGTACTTC

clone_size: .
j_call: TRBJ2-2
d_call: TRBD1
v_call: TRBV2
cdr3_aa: CASLLGGTGVSGELFF
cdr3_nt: TGTGCCAGCCTCTTAGGAGGGACAGGGGTATCCGGGGAGCTGTTTTTT

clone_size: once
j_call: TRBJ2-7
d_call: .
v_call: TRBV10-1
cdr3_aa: CASSESPRPGEEQYF
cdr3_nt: TGCGCCAGCAGTGAGTCGCCCCGCCCTGGAGAGGAGCAGTACTTC

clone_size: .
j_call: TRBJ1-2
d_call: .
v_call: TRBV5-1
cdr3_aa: CASSFTGQENGYTF
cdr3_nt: TGCGCCAGCAGCTTCACAGGCCAGGAGAATGGCTACACCTTC

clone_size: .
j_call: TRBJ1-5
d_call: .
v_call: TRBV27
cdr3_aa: CASSPTYRGWLGWGQPQHF
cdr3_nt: TGTGCCAGCAGTCCCACGTATAGGGGTTGGTTGGGTTGGGGTCAGCCCCAGCATTTT

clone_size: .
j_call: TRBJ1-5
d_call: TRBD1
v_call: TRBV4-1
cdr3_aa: CASSQDDRASHPNQPQHF
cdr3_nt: TGCGCCAGCAGCCAAGACGACAGGGCCTCCCATCCGAATCAGCCCCAGCATTTT

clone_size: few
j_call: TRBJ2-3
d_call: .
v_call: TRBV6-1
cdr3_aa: CASSPLDTQYF
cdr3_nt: TGTGCCAGCAGTCCGTTGGATACGCAGTATTTT

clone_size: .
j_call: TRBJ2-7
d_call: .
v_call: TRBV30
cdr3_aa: CALTTGLSSYEQCF
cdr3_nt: TGTGCCCTAACAACAGGGCTCTCGTCGTACGAGCAGTGCTTC

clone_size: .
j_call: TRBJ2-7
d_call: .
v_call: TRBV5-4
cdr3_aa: CASSLVGTTYEQYF
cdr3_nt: TGTGCCAGCAGCTTGGTGGGCACCACCTACGAGCAGTACTTC

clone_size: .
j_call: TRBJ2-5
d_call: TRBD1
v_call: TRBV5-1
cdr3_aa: CASSLAPGQETQYF
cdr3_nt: TGCGCCAGCAGCTTGGCCCCGGGACAGGAGACCCAGTACTTC

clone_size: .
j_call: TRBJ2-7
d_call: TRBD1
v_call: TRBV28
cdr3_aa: CASTSTGGVLSEQYF
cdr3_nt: TGTGCCAGCACGTCTACAGGGGGTGTGTTATCGGAGCAGTACTTC

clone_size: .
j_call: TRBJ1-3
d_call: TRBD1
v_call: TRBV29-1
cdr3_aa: CSVDSQGVGNTIYF
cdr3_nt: TGCAGCGTTGACTCTCAGGGGGTTGGAAACACCATATATTTT

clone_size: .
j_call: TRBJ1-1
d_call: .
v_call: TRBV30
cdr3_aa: CAWSTRLSNTEAFF
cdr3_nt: TGTGCCTGGAGTACCAGGCTCTCGAACACTGAAGCTTTCTTT

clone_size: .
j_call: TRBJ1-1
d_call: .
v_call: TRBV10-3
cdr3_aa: CAINGGGGTEAFF
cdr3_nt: TGTGCCATCAACGGCGGGGGGGGCACTGAAGCTTTCTTT